This T cell receptor (beta chain) appears in the sequencing data of a study of T cells in Graves' hyperthyroidism and ophthalmopathy. A Clinical Activity Score of at least 3, a NOSPECS grade of at least 4 and a duration under 3 months were recorded in the ophthalmopathy patients. Any patient presenting with uncontrolled infection, other autoimmune disease, pregnancy or lactation was left out. TCR beta CDR3 regions were amplified from RNA. During a first-round RT-PCR of the TCR CDR3, the HTBI primer set was used. TCRdb independently ran MiXCR on the multiplex PCR reads; one entry per CDR3 protein. The sample carries some 550,000 distinct CDR3 sequences, around 15% recorded once. Details on this clonotype: What it recognizes is unknown.

Study results and caveats: Clonotypes that were expanded in thyroid above 0.001 mostly appeared in blood too. By a 13 V-J model, ophthalmopathy was set apart from stable hyperthyroidism.

V gave up 6 bases and J gave up 8 bases; unmatched junction bases: 11. This CDR3 region has 15 residues. Germline V gene sequence: CDR1 DFQATT, CDR2 SNEGSKA (reference sequence). This chain uses TRBV20-1 with TRBJ2-1; 12 bases are a match to TRBD2. Specimen: blood. This TCR was sampled from a woman aged 35 to 49 with Graves' ophthalmopathy. CDR3 region: CSARLAGVRGHEQFF. CDR3 coding DNA: TGCAGTGCGAGACTAGCGGGAGTCAGGGGCCATGAGCAGTTCTTC.